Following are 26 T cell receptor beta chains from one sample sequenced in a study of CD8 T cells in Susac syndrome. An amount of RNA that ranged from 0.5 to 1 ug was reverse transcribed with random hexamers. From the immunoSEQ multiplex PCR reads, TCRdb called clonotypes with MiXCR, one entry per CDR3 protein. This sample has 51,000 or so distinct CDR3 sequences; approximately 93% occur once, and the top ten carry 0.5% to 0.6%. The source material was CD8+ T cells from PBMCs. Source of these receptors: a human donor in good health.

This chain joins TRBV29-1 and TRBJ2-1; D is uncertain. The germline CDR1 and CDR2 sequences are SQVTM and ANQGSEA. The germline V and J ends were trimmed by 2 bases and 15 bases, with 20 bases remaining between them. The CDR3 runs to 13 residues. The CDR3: CSVEHPGASDLFF. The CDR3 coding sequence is TGCAGCGTTGAACACCCCGGAGCTTCTGATCTGTTCTTC.

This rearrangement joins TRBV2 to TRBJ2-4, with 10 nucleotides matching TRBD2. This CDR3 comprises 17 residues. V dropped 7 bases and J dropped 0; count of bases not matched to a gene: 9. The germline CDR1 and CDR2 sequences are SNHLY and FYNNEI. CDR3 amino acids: CASKGASGSGAKNIQYF. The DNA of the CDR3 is TGTGCCAGCAAGGGGGCTAGCGGGAGTGGAGCCAAAAACATTCAGTACTTC.

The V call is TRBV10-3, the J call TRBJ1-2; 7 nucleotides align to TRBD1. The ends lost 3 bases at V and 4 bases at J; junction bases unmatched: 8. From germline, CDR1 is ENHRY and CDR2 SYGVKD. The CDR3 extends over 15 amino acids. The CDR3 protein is CAISDYGTDGYGYTF. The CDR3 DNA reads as TGTGCCATCAGTGACTACGGGACAGATGGCTATGGCTACACCTTC.

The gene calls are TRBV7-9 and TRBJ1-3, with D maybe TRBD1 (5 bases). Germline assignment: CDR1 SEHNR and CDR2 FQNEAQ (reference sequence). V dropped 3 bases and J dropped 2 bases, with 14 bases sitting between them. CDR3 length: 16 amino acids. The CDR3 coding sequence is TGTGCCAGCAGCTTCCCGGACACGAGCCCTGGAAACACCATATATTTT. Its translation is CASSFPDTSPGNTIYF.

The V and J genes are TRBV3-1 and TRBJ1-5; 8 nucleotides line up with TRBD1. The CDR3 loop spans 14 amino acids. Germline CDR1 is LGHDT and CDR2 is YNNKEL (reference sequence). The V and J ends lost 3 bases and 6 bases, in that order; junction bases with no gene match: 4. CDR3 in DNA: TGTGCCAGCAGCCAGGGCAGGGGGCCTCAGCCCCAGCATTTT. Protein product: CASSQGRGPQPQHF.

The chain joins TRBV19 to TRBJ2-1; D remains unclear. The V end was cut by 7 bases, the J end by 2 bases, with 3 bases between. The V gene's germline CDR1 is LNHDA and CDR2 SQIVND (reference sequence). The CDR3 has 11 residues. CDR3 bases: TGTGCCAGTAAGACCTACAATGAGCAGTTCTTC. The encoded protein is CASKTYNEQFF. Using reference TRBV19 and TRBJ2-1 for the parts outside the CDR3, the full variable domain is DGGITQSPKYLFRKEGQNVTLSCEQNLNHDAMYWYRQDPGQGLRLIYYSQIVNDFQKGDIAEGYSVSREKKESFPLTVTSAQKNPTAFYLCASKTYNEQFFGPGTRLTVL.

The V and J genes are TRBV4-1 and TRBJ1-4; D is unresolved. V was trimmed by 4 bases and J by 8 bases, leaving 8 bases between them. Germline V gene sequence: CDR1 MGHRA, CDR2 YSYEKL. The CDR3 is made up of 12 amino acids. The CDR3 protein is CASSPGGEKLFF. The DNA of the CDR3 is TGCGCCAGCAGCCCAGGAGGGGAAAAACTGTTTTTT.

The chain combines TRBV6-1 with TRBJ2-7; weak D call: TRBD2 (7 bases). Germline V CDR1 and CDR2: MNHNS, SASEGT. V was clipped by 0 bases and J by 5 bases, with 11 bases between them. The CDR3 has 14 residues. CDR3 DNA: TGTGCCAGCAGTGAAGCCCCGGGGGGCCACGAGCAGTACTTC. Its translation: CASSEAPGGHEQYF.

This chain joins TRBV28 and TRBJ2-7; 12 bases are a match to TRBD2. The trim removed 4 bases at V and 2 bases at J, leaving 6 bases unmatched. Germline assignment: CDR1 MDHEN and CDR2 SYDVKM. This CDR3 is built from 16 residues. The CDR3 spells CASSWPRTSGTYEQYF. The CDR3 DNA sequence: TGTGCCAGCAGTTGGCCCAGGACTAGCGGGACCTACGAGCAGTACTTC.

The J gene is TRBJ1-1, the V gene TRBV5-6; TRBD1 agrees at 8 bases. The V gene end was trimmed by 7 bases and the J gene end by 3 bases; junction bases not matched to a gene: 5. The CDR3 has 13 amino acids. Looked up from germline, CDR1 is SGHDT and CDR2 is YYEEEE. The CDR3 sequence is CASGRGQDTEAFF. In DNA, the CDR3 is TGTGCCAGCGGGCGGGGACAGGACACTGAAGCTTTCTTT.

The CDR3, as DNA: TGCGCCAGCAGGCGAGACCTAGCGGGAGTTGGGAACGAGCAGTACTTC. It encodes CASRRDLAGVGNEQYF. This chain uses TRBV5-1 with TRBJ2-7; TRBD2 matches at 10 bases. Germline V gene sequence: CDR1 SGHRS, CDR2 YFSETQ. With 5 bases clipped from V and 5 bases from J, the junction kept 13 bases outside the gene matches. The CDR3 has 16 amino acids.

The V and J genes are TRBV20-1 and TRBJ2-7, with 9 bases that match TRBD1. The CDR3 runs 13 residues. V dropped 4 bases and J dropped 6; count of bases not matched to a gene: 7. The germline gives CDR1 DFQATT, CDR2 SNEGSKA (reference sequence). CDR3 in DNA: TGCAGTGCTAACGGACAGGGGTCCCTCGAGCAGTACTTC. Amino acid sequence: CSANGQGSLEQYF.

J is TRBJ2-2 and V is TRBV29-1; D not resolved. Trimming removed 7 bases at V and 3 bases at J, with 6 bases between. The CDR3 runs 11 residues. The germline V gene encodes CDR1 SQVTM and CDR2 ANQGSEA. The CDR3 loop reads CSGADTGELFF. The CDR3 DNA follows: TGCAGCGGTGCTGACACCGGGGAGCTGTTTTTT.

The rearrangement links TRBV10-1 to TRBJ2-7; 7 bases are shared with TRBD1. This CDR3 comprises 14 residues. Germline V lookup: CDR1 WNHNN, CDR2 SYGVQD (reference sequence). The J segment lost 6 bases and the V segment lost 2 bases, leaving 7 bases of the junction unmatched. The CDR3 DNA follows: TGCGCCAGCAGTGAGGGGAAGGGGGCCCCCGAGCAGTACTTC. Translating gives CASSEGKGAPEQYF.

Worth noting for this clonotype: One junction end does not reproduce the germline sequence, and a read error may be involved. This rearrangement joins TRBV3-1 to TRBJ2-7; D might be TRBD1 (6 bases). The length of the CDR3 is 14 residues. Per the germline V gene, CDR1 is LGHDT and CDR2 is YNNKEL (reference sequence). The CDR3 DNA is TGTGCCAGCAGCCTGAGGGACAAAACCTACGGGCAGTACTTC. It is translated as CASSLRDKTYGQYF.

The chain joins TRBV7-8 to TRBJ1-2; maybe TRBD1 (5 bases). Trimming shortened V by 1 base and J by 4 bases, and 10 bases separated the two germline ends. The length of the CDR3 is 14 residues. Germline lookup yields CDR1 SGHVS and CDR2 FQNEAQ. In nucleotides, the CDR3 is TGTGCCAGCAGCTTAGTGGCAGGGACCTATGGCTACACCTTC. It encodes CASSLVAGTYGYTF.

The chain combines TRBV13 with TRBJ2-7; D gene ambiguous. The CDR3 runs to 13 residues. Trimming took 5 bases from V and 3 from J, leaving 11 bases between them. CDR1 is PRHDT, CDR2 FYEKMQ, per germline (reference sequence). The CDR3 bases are TGTGCCAGCAGCCCCCCTCTGGACTACGAGCAGTACTTC. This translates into CASSPPLDYEQYF.

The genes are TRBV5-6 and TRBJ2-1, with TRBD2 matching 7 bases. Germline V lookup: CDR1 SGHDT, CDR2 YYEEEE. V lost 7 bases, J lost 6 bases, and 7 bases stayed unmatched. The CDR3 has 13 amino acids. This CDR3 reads CASVLGGFNEQFF. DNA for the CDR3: TGTGCCAGCGTCTTGGGAGGGTTCAATGAGCAGTTCTTC.

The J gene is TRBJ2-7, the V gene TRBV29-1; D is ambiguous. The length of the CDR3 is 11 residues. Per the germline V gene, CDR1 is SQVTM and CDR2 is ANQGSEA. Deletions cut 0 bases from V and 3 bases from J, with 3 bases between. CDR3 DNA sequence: TGCAGCGTTGAAGAGGACTACGAGCAGTACTTC. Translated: CSVEEDYEQYF.

The CDR3, as DNA: TGCAGCGTTGAAGATCTTAAGGGACAGCTCTACGAGCAGTACTTC. Translated, it gives CSVEDLKGQLYEQYF. The chain carries TRBV29-1 and TRBJ2-7, with 7 bases matching TRBD1. V lost 0 bases, J lost 3 bases, and 8 bases stayed unmatched. CDR3 size: 15 residues. Germline V CDR1 and CDR2: SQVTM, ANQGSEA.

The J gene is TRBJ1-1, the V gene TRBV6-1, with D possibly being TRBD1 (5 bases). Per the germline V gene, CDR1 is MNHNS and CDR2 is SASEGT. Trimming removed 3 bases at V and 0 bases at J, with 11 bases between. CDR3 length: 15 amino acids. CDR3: CASSEGVVMNTEAFF. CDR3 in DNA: TGTGCCAGCAGTGAGGGGGTGGTCATGAACACTGAAGCTTTCTTT.

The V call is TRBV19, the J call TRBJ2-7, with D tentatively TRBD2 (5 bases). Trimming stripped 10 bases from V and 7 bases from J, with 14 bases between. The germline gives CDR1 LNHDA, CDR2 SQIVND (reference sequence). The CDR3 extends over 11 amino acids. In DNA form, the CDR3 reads TGTGCCACTATGATCGGGATGGAGCAGTACTTC. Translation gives CATMIGMEQYF.

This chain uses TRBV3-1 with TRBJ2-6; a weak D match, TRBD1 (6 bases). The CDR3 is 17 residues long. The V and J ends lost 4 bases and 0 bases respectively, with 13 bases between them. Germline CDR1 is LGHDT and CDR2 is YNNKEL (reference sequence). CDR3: CASSPGTFYSGANVLTF. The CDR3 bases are TGTGCCAGCAGCCCTGGGACATTCTACTCTGGGGCCAACGTCCTGACTTTC.

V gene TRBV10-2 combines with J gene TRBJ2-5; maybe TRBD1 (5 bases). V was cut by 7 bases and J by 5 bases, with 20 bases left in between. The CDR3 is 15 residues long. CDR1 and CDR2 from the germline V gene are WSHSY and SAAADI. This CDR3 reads CASTPSTGLRETQYF. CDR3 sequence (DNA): TGCGCCAGCACTCCCTCCACAGGTTTACGGGAGACCCAGTACTTC.

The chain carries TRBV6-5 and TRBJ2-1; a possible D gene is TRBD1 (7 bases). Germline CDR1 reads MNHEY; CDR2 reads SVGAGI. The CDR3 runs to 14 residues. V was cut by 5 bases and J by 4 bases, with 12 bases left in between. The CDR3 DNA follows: TGTGCCAGCAGTCAGGGGGGTTTATACAATGAGCAGTTCTTC. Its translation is CASSQGGLYNEQFF.

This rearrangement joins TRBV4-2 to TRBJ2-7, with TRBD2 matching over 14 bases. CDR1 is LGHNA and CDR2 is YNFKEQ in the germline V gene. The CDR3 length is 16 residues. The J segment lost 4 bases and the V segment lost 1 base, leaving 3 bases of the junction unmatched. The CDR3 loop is CASSQAGTSGSYEQYF. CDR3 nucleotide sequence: TGTGCCAGCAGCCAAGCCGGGACTAGCGGGAGTTACGAGCAGTACTTC.